The rows below give T cell receptor beta chains drawn from one sample of a study of control samples from healthy donors and cancer patients. Method: immunoSEQ multiplex PCR; TCRdb's copy keeps in-frame clones and lacks some. The sample holds some 120,000 clones, 85% to 90% seen once. Sequences were obtained from blood. The receptors shown here come from a woman between 65 and 79 years old in good health. Each CDR3 is given with its conserved first and last residue. The order of the fields is J gene, D gene, V gene, clone size, CDR3 DNA, CDR3 protein. A D gene is named only where the DNA matches it firmly. Size values are once, few and many counts, or a class for expanded clones, and some rows have none.

j_gene: TRBJ1-2; d_gene: .; v_gene: TRBV6-6; abundance: .; CDR3nt: TGTGCCAGCAGTTACTTCGGACAGCAACTAGACTATGGCTACACCTTC; CDR3aa: CASSYFGQQLDYGYTF
j_gene: TRBJ2-1; d_gene: .; v_gene: TRBV7-9; abundance: .; CDR3nt: TGTGCCTGTTTTCGAGGGGGGGCCGTCAATGAGCAGTTCTTC; CDR3aa: CACFRGGAVNEQFF
j_gene: TRBJ1-2; d_gene: .; v_gene: TRBV2; abundance: .; CDR3nt: TGTGCCAGCACGCAAACAGGGCAGATCTATGGCTACACCTTC; CDR3aa: CASTQTGQIYGYTF
j_gene: TRBJ1-5; d_gene: TRBD1; v_gene: TRBV2; abundance: .; CDR3nt: TGTGCCAGCAGTGACCGGACAGGGGATCAGCCCCAGCATTTT; CDR3aa: CASSDRTGDQPQHF
j_gene: TRBJ1-3; d_gene: .; v_gene: TRBV7-8; abundance: .; CDR3nt: TGTGCCAGCAGGTCTCCAGGGATACCTGGAAACACCATATATTTT; CDR3aa: CASRSPGIPGNTIYF
j_gene: TRBJ1-3; d_gene: .; v_gene: TRBV10-2; abundance: .; CDR3nt: TGCGCCAGCAGCGGCCCCGGGGTAAACACCATATATTTT; CDR3aa: CASSGPGVNTIYF
j_gene: TRBJ2-1; d_gene: .; v_gene: TRBV10-2; abundance: .; CDR3nt: TGCGCCAGCACCCGGAGAGACAATGAGCAGTTCTTC; CDR3aa: CASTRRDNEQFF
j_gene: TRBJ2-1; d_gene: .; v_gene: TRBV11-2; abundance: .; CDR3nt: TGTGCCAGCAGCTTAGTACAGGGGGGGCCCAATGAGCAGTTCTTC; CDR3aa: CASSLVQGGPNEQFF
j_gene: TRBJ2-3; d_gene: .; v_gene: TRBV6-5; abundance: .; CDR3nt: TGTGCCAGCAGTCTGGTGGGTTTTAGCACAGATACGCAGTATTTT; CDR3aa: CASSLVGFSTDTQYF
j_gene: TRBJ1-1; d_gene: .; v_gene: TRBV10-3; abundance: once; CDR3nt: TGTGCCATCAGTGAGTCTGGGTCCCTCGAGGGTGAAGCTTTCTTT; CDR3aa: CAISESGSLEGEAFF
j_gene: TRBJ1-1; d_gene: .; v_gene: TRBV5-1; abundance: .; CDR3nt: TGCGCCAGCACCACCGGACGCGGGCAAGAGGGCCGGGAAGCTTTCTTT; CDR3aa: CASTTGRGQEGREAFF
j_gene: TRBJ2-7; d_gene: .; v_gene: TRBV7-2; abundance: few; CDR3nt: TGTGCCAGCAGCCCCTCCCCAGGGAAACACGAGCAGTACTTC; CDR3aa: CASSPSPGKHEQYF
j_gene: TRBJ1-1; d_gene: TRBD1; v_gene: TRBV7-2; abundance: .; CDR3nt: TGTGCCAGCAGCTCCCAGGGGGACACTGAAGCTTTCTTT; CDR3aa: CASSSQGDTEAFF
j_gene: TRBJ1-2; d_gene: .; v_gene: TRBV27; abundance: .; CDR3nt: TGTGCCAGCAGTTTTAGACAGAGCGGCTATGGCTACACCTTC; CDR3aa: CASSFRQSGYGYTF
j_gene: TRBJ2-5; d_gene: .; v_gene: TRBV7-8; abundance: .; CDR3nt: TGTGCCAGCAGCTCCAGGGCGGGGATGGAACAAGAGACCCAGTACTTC; CDR3aa: CASSSRAGMEQETQYF